The sequence of this T cell receptor (beta chain) was determined in a study of read filtering for tumor transcriptome and immune sequencing. Study outcomes and limitations: Without single-read clonotypes, shared clonotype proportions correlated more between IR-seq and RNA-seq. The CD138-negative fraction was mixed bone marrow immune cells, not pure T cells.

Notes on this clonotype: Its antigen is still unknown.

Trimming took off 1 base at V and 6 bases at J, with 12 bases between the two ends. The CDR3 is 15 amino acids. The germline gives CDR1 MGHRA, CDR2 YSYEKL. This library used around 400 ng RNA and molecular barcoded adaptors spanning alpha/delta and beta/gamma chains. Via MiXCR, TCRdb re-called the reads, giving one row per CDR3 protein. The sample has about 40,000 distinct CDR3 sequences; about 13% are singletons. What was sequenced was a population of CD138-negative cells sorted from bone marrow. This clonotype was sampled from a donor aged 40 or older with multiple myeloma. This chain uses TRBV4-1 with TRBJ2-2; the D is unclear. The CDR3 coding sequence is TGCGCCAGCAGCCAAGTGAGCCCGAGAGCCGGGGAGCTGTTTTTT. This translates into CASSQVSPRAGELFF.